These 25 T cell receptor beta chains originate from one sample sequenced in a study of T-cell memory formation after mild COVID-19. TCRdb passed the 5' RACE reads through MiXCR, listing each CDR3 protein once. Among around 370,000 distinct CDR3 sequences listed, 20% to 25% were seen once. Sequencing was carried out using PBMCs or a T cell subset sorted from them (not recorded which). The receptor source for this set is an adult woman who had mild COVID-19 (a few samples of this study predate the infection). Cell type and time point are not known.

This clonotype was found many times. The chain carries TRBV24-1 and TRBJ2-7; no clear D gene. CDR1 and CDR2 (germline): KGHDR, SFDVKD. The CDR3 is 14 amino acids. The V and J ends lost 5 bases and 6 bases respectively, with 16 bases between them. The CDR3 region is CATSAGPSLAEQYF. For the CDR3, the DNA is TGTGCCACCAGTGCCGGACCTTCCCTGGCCGAGCAGTACTTC.

Of note for this clonotype: One junction end does not reproduce the germline sequence, and a read error may be involved. The chain uses TRBV27 and TRBJ2-1; unclear D gene. The CDR3 is 15 amino acids. Per germline, CDR1 MNHEY and CDR2 SMNVEV (reference sequence). Here the CDR3 reads CASSLASQPYTEQFF. The CDR3 DNA sequence: TGTGCCAGCAGTTTAGCGTCTCAACCTTACACTGAGCAGTTCTTC.

This clonotype occurred a few times. The V gene is TRBV3-1, the J gene TRBJ1-2; D perhaps matches TRBD1 (6 bases). The CDR3 is made up of 12 amino acids. The germline V and J ends were trimmed by 5 bases and 6 bases, with 10 bases remaining between them. CDR1 LGHDT and CDR2 YNNKEL come from the germline V gene (reference sequence). The CDR3 nucleotides are TGTGCCAGCAGCTCCCGGGGGCATGGCTACACCTTC. This sequence encodes CASSSRGHGYTF. Looking up the rest from reference TRBV3-1 and TRBJ1-2 gives the full variable domain: DTAVSQTPKYLVTQMGNDKSIKCEQNLGHDTMYWYKQDSKKFLKIMFSYNNKELIINETVPNRFSPKSPDKAHLNLHINSLELGDSAVYFCASSSRGHGYTFGSGTRLTVV.

Notes on this clonotype: One end of the junction is discordant with germline, which a read error may explain. This chain connects TRBV7-2 to TRBJ2-2; tentative D call: TRBD1 (6 bases). The CDR3 consists of 16 residues. In germline, CDR1 is SGHTA, CDR2 FQGNSA. The chain's CDR3 is CASSLVNLQGTGDLFF. The CDR3 DNA is TGTGCCAGCAGCTTAGTTAATTTGCAGGGGACCGGGGATCTGTTTTTT. Full variable domain (remainder filled in from reference TRBV7-2 and TRBJ2-2): GAGVSQSPSNKVTEKGKDVELRCDPISGHTALYWYRQSLGQGLEFLIYFQGNSAPDKSGLPSDRFSAERTGGSVSTLTIQRTQQEDSAVYLCASSLVNLQGTGDLFFGEGSRLTVL.

This clonotype was detected a few times. The J gene is TRBJ2-7, the V gene TRBV12-3 or TRBV12-4, with 7 bases matching TRBD2. V gave up 5 bases and J gave up 3 bases; unmatched junction bases: 7. The CDR3 loop spans 14 amino acids. CDR3 in DNA: TGTGCCAGCAGTCCTCCGACGGGGGGCTACGAGCAGTACTTC. It specifies CASSPPTGGYEQYF.

The sample holds a few counts of this clonotype. This sequence joins TRBV7-2 and TRBJ1-5; TRBD1 aligns across 9 bases. Germline-derived CDR1 and CDR2 are SGHTA and FQGNSA. Unmatched junction bases numbered 7, after V lost 3 bases and J lost 1 base. The CDR3 has 17 amino acids. The CDR3, as DNA: TGTGCCAGCAGCTTCCACACAGGGGGCGTAAGCAATCAGCCCCAGCATTTT. It translates to CASSFHTGGVSNQPQHF.

The V and J genes are TRBV4-3 and TRBJ1-2; D remains unclear. Germline assignment: CDR1 LGHNA and CDR2 YSLEER. Trimming removed 0 bases from V and 6 bases from J, with 11 bases in between. The CDR3 runs 14 residues. The CDR3 region is CASSQDGVLDGYTF. The CDR3 DNA reads TGCGCCAGCAGCCAAGATGGGGTTCTAGATGGCTACACCTTC.

This clonotype has a count of ten or more. The chain combines TRBV11-2 with TRBJ2-5; D remains ambiguous. This CDR3 region has 15 residues. Germline values: CDR1 SGHAT, CDR2 FQNNGV. V was cut by 3 bases and J by 1 base, with 12 bases left in between. The DNA of the CDR3 is TGTGCCAGCAGCTTTACTAACACCGTCCAAGAGACCCAGTACTTC. Residues: CASSFTNTVQETQYF.

The chain is built from TRBV2 and TRBJ2-7; tentative D call: TRBD2 (5 bases). V lost 3 bases and J lost 2, with 8 bases in between. CDR3 size: 13 residues. In germline, CDR1 is SNHLY, CDR2 FYNNEI. CDR3 amino acids: CASSDGLTYEQYF. The CDR3 bases are TGTGCCAGCAGTGACGGACTTACCTACGAGCAGTACTTC.

The V call is TRBV11-2, the J call TRBJ2-5; tentatively, D is TRBD1 (7 bases). Trimming shortened V by 4 bases and J by 2 bases, and 14 bases separated the two germline ends. The germline V gene has CDR1 SGHAT and CDR2 FQNNGV. This CDR3 comprises 15 residues. CDR3 in DNA: TGTGCCAGCAGCTCACAGGCGGGACAGCAAGAGACCCAGTACTTC. It encodes CASSSQAGQQETQYF.

The table lists this clonotype with a few counts. The chain employs TRBV5-1 and TRBJ1-1; 7 nucleotides agree with TRBD1. Unmatched junction bases numbered 8, after V lost 0 bases and J lost 3 bases. Germline CDR1 reads SGHRS; CDR2 reads YFSETQ. The CDR3 is 16 amino acids. CDR3 residues: CASSLADRQGDTEAFF. The CDR3 DNA reads as TGCGCCAGCAGCTTGGCCGACCGACAGGGTGACACTGAAGCTTTCTTT.

This clonotype was detected a few times. The V gene is TRBV6-5, the J gene TRBJ2-7; 8 nucleotides agree with TRBD1. CDR3 length: 15 residues. CDR1 and CDR2 from the germline V gene are MNHEY and SVGAGI. J lost 3 bases, V lost 0 bases, and 4 bases had no gene match. CDR3 DNA: TGTGCCAGCAGTTACTCCAGGACAGGGAACTACGAGCAGTACTTC. This codes for CASSYSRTGNYEQYF.

The sample holds a few counts of this clonotype. The chain carries TRBV5-1 and TRBJ1-5; D is ambiguous. The germline V and J ends were trimmed by 0 bases and 0 bases, with 10 bases remaining between them. The CDR3 has 16 residues. Germline V gene data show CDR1 as SGHRS and CDR2 as YFSETQ. DNA for the CDR3: TGCGCCAGCAGCTTGGGTGGCGGCCTTAGCAATCAGCCCCAGCATTTT. Its protein product is CASSLGGGLSNQPQHF.

This clonotype was found a few times. The chain combines TRBV3-1 with TRBJ2-2; the D gene could be TRBD1 or TRBD2 (5 bases each). Trimming took 0 bases from V and 1 from J, leaving 15 bases between them. The CDR3 extends over 18 amino acids. The germline gives CDR1 LGHDT, CDR2 YNNKEL (reference sequence). The CDR3 loop reads CASSQDLGRGENTGELFF. The CDR3 bases are TGTGCCAGCAGCCAAGACTTGGGGCGAGGGGAGAACACCGGGGAGCTGTTTTTT. The complete variable domain, with remaining parts taken from reference TRBV3-1 and TRBJ2-2, reads DTAVSQTPKYLVTQMGNDKSIKCEQNLGHDTMYWYKQDSKKFLKIMFSYNNKELIINETVPNRFSPKSPDKAHLNLHINSLELGDSAVYFCASSQDLGRGENTGELFFGEGSRLTVL.

This clonotype was detected ten times or more. DNA for the CDR3: TGCAGTGCTAGGAGTTCTAGCCCAGATACGCAGTATTTT. Encoded protein: CSARSSSPDTQYF. The rearrangement uses TRBV20-1 and TRBJ2-3; maybe TRBD2 (5 bases). V lost 3 bases to trimming and J lost 4 bases, with 11 bases between them. Germline CDR1 is DFQATT and CDR2 is SNEGSKA (reference sequence). This CDR3 is built from 13 residues.

The chain links TRBV7-9 to TRBJ2-7; a possible D gene is TRBD2 (5 bases). The CDR3 contains 13 residues. The V end was cut by 4 bases, the J end by 3 bases, with 10 bases between. Germline V gene data show CDR1 as SEHNR and CDR2 as FQNEAQ (reference sequence). This CDR3 is CASSSPGVYEQYF. CDR3 DNA: TGTGCCAGCAGCTCCCCCGGGGTCTACGAGCAGTACTTC. Together with reference TRBV7-9 and TRBJ2-7, the CDR3 gives the full variable domain: DTGVSQNPRHKITKRGQNVTFRCDPISEHNRLYWYRQTLGQGPEFLTYFQNEAQLEKSRLLSDRFSAERPKGSFSTLEIQRTEQGDSAMYLCASSSPGVYEQYFGPGTRLTVT.

This clonotype was found a few times. The CDR3 loop is CASSASGVGEKLFF. The CDR3 DNA reads as TGTGCCAGCAGCGCCTCAGGGGTTGGTGAAAAACTGTTTTTT. The chain recombines TRBV2 with TRBJ1-4, with D perhaps TRBD1 (6 bases). Looked up from germline, CDR1 is SNHLY and CDR2 is FYNNEI. The ends were cut back, 6 bases at V and 7 bases at J, with 15 bases in the middle. This CDR3 has 14 residues.

This clonotype turned up a few times. The rearrangement uses TRBV5-8 and TRBJ1-4; D possibly corresponds to TRBD1 (5 bases). Trimming removed 6 bases from V and 7 bases from J, with 13 bases in between. Germline V CDR1 and CDR2: SGHTS, YDEGEE. CDR3 size: 13 residues. This CDR3 reads CASTRQWGEKLFF. CDR3 nucleotide sequence: TGTGCCAGCACCCGACAGTGGGGTGAAAAACTGTTTTTT.

The chain has TRBV11-3 and TRBJ2-4, with D possibly being TRBD2 (6 bases). This CDR3 is 15 amino acids long. V lost 5 bases and J 1 base, leaving 12 bases between the germline ends. Looked up from germline, CDR1 is SGHNT and CDR2 is YENEEA. The CDR3 bases are TGTGCCAGCAGCGATACGGGGGAGGCCAAAAACATTCAGTACTTC. Protein: CASSDTGEAKNIQYF. Using reference TRBV11-3 and TRBJ2-4 for the parts outside the CDR3, the full variable domain is EAGVVQSPRYKIIEKKQPVAFWCNPISGHNTLYWYLQNLGQGPELLIRYENEEAVDDSQLPKDRFSAERLKGVDSTLKIQPAELGDSAVYLCASSDTGEAKNIQYFGAGTRLSVL.

This clonotype has a handful of counts. V gene TRBV6-5 combines with J gene TRBJ2-3; D gene uncertain. V was trimmed by 5 bases and J by 2 bases, leaving 17 bases between them. The CDR3 is made up of 16 amino acids. Germline loops: CDR1 MNHEY, CDR2 SVGAGI. CDR3 in amino acids: CASSTGPITSTDTQYF. CDR3 in DNA: TGTGCCAGCAGTACGGGCCCTATAACTTCCACAGATACGCAGTATTTT.

This clonotype was detected a few times. V gene TRBV10-3 combines with J gene TRBJ2-7; maybe TRBD1 (5 bases). Trimming removed 10 bases from V and 2 bases from J, with 9 bases in between. Germline CDR1 reads ENHRY; CDR2 reads SYGVKD. This CDR3 region has 11 residues. This chain's CDR3 is CATRVTYEQYF. Here the CDR3 DNA reads TGTGCCACCAGGGTGACCTACGAGCAGTACTTC.

The chain is built from TRBV12-3 or TRBV12-4 and TRBJ1-3; D call uncertain. The V and J ends lost 3 bases and 3 bases respectively, with 12 bases between them. The CDR3 is 15 residues long. In DNA form, the CDR3 reads TGTGCCAGCAGTTTCTCTGGAGGGTTTGGAAACACCATATATTTT. It codes for CASSFSGGFGNTIYF.

This clonotype was counted many times. V and J are TRBV20-1 and TRBJ1-5, with D possibly TRBD1 on 6 matching bases. CDR1 is DFQATT, CDR2 SNEGSKA, per germline (reference sequence). V lost 5 bases, J lost 7 bases, and 18 bases lay in between. This CDR3 region has 14 residues. In DNA, the CDR3 is TGCAGTGCTCCCGCGCAGGGGCCGAAGCAGCCCCAGCATTTT. Encoded protein: CSAPAQGPKQPQHF.

This clonotype was seen only a few times. V is TRBV5-4 and J is TRBJ2-5; 7 positions agree with TRBD2. The CDR3 consists of 14 residues. Germline CDR1 reads SGHNT; CDR2 reads YYREEE (reference sequence). Trimming removed 1 base from V and 2 bases from J; junction bases left unmatched: 2. The CDR3 region has the DNA TGTGCCAGCAGCTTGTTCGGGGGGCAAGAGACCCAGTACTTC. Its protein is CASSLFGGQETQYF.

This clonotype was seen a few times. This CDR3 is CSAAPDSGSTDTQYF. The CDR3 nucleotides read TGCAGTGCGGCGCCGGATAGCGGAAGCACAGATACGCAGTATTTT. The gene calls are TRBV20-1 and TRBJ2-3, with D tentatively TRBD2 (6 bases). Trimming stripped 6 bases from V and 0 bases from J, with 16 bases between. Germline V gene lookup returns CDR1 DFQATT and CDR2 SNEGSKA (reference sequence). The CDR3 sequence is 15 residues long.